This T cell receptor (beta chain) came from a study of shared T cell receptors in the human thymus (dated by TCRdb to the early 2020s). Context from the whole study: The study examined how the human thymus generates shared, self-reactive T-cell receptor alpha chains.

The germline V gene gives CDR1 as MGHRA and CDR2 as YSYEKL. V was cut back by 0 bases and J by 0 bases, leaving a gap of 8 bases between them. The CDR3 numbers 15 residues from cysteine through phenylalanine. Left in the record is the CDR3 DNA by itself, 45 bases read in frame from the first base. The library was made by the immunoSEQ multiplex PCR assay. TCRdb retrieved this table from immuneACCESS and kept in-frame rearrangements only. Not all clones are present; in checked studies, unresolved V genes account for under half, and no reason is known for the remainder. In all, the sample holds 700,000 or so clones, and 70% to 90% of those were seen once. The ten top clones hold roughly 0.01% of the sample. Notes on this clone: It has no known antigen specificity. No quality values exist for individual bases; no much larger clone is one base distant.

This same sample was also part of a study on human thymus T cells. The second study reports: Donors were immunologically healthy infants undergoing open corrective cardiac surgery for congenital heart defects in Finland. Thymus tissue was obtained as surgical resects removed during corrective cardiac surgery. Biased V and J gene segment usage appeared to be present in both thymic and peripheral blood repertoires. Highly overlapping thymic TCR repertoires among unrelated individuals were reported in the related research. TCR alpha and beta repertoires from roughly 8 infant thymus samples and a few related peripheral blood samples were characterized in the study. Donor ages ranged from roughly 6 to 250 days, and the cohort comprised more than 5 male and two female infants. Thymocytes were mechanically released from the tissue and were stored as pellets of about 9.5-31 million cells at -70 degrees C. A QIAsymphony instrument was used to extract genomic DNA from the frozen cell pellets. Using the immunoSEQ multiplex PCR assay, the TCRB and TCRAD loci were amplified from a standardized quantity of quality-controlled genomic DNA. The amplicons spanned the V(D)J region and were long enough to cover the CDR3 and allow V and J genes to be identified. Through the commercial immunoSEQ service, the amplicons were sequenced on an Illumina platform. Primer bias and sequencing errors were corrected as previously described, and TCRAD and TCRB were defined on the basis of the IMGT database. immunoSEQ Analyzer 3.0 and VDJTools were used for repertoire analysis, which covered basic statistics, V/J segment usage, diversity estimates, rarefaction and pairwise overlap. Diversity was estimated using the Chao1, ChaoE, Efron-Thisted, Shannon and inverse Simpson indices, and was also estimated on datasets down-sampled to the size of the smallest sample. Repertoire overlap was assessed by strict matching of CDR3 nucleotide sequence, V gene and J gene, and clustering was done by Jaccard-based multidimensional scaling. Thymus samples yielded on average around 800,000 unique TCRB clonotypes, compared with roughly 76,000 from blood samples.

The chain uses TRBV4-1 and TRBJ1-1; the best D guess is TRBD1, with 5 bases matching. The receptor's source is a girl under two years old with a congenital heart defect. Donor details come from another sample of the same person, matched by shared clones. Sequencing used thymocytes. The bases read TGCGCCAGCAGCCAAGATCGACAGATGAACACTGAAGCTTTCTTT. Its coded protein is CASSQDRQMNTEAFF.